These 21 T cell receptor beta chains were all obtained from the same sample, sequenced in a study of blood T cell repertoires in COVID-19. Clones were read by immunoSEQ multiplex PCR, and TCRdb kept only the in-frame ones, dropping some. Of about 270,000 clones listed, 75% to 90% are singletons. The sequencing sample was made of peripheral blood. The source of these receptors is a middle-aged man with acute or convalescent COVID-19.

For the CDR3, the DNA is TGTGCCAGCACCTACCCCGGTAGCGAGCAGTACTTC. Residues: CASTYPGSEQYF. This sequence joins TRBV12-3 or TRBV12-4 and TRBJ2-7, with no clear D. The CDR3 is made up of 12 amino acids. V was shortened by 7 bases and J by 6 bases, with 13 bases between the two germline ends.

The chain has TRBV6-4 and TRBJ2-2; 11 bases agree with TRBD1. The J segment lost 4 bases and the V segment lost 5 bases, leaving 3 bases of the junction unmatched. CDR1 is MRHNA, CDR2 SNTAGT, per germline. CDR3 length equals 15 residues. In DNA, the CDR3 is TGTGCCAGCAGTCCCGGGACAGGGGGCACCGGGGAGCTGTTTTTT. The encoded protein is CASSPGTGGTGELFF.

The genes are TRBV2 and TRBJ1-1; D is perhaps TRBD1 (5 bases). Germline V lookup: CDR1 SNHLY, CDR2 FYNNEI. Trimming shortened V by 6 bases and J by 8 bases, and 22 bases separated the two germline ends. The CDR3 spans 15 residues. CDR3 nucleotide sequence: TGTGCCAGCAGCCAGGAGGGGCACGAACAGACAGAAGCTTTCTTT. Protein product: CASSQEGHEQTEAFF.

V and J are TRBV19 and TRBJ1-5; D may be TRBD1 (5 bases). The length of the CDR3 is 15 residues. V lost 6 bases to trimming and J lost 0 bases, with 12 bases between them. Germline V gene sequence: CDR1 LNHDA, CDR2 SQIVND (reference sequence). CDR3 loop: CASSFYGASNQPQHF. The CDR3 DNA reads as TGTGCCAGTAGCTTTTATGGGGCTAGCAATCAGCCCCAGCATTTT.

The V gene is TRBV4-1, the J gene TRBJ2-3, with D tentatively TRBD2 (6 bases). V lost 4 bases and J lost 0, with 23 bases in between. This CDR3 has 19 residues. The germline V gene has CDR1 MGHRA and CDR2 YSYEKL. As DNA, the CDR3 is TGCGCCAGCAGCCCGCAACGGACATCTGGGGGGTATAGCACAGATACGCAGTATTTT. It specifies CASSPQRTSGGYSTDTQYF.

The rearrangement uses TRBV27 and TRBJ2-2, with D hard to call. The CDR3 runs 12 residues. Trimming pared 6 bases from V and 6 bases from J, leaving 8 bases between. CDR1 and CDR2 from the germline V gene are MNHEY and SMNVEV (reference sequence). DNA for the CDR3: TGTGCCAGCAGATCAGGCCCCGGGGAGCTGTTTTTT. It yields the protein CASRSGPGELFF.

The CDR3 sequence: CSARDNSASYEQYF. The CDR3 DNA is TGCAGCGCCAGGGACAACTCAGCCTCCTACGAGCAGTACTTC. The V and J genes are TRBV29-1 and TRBJ2-7, with D tentatively TRBD1 (6 bases). This CDR3 has 14 residues. The ends were cut back, 7 bases at V and 0 bases at J, with 16 bases in the middle. From germline, CDR1 is SQVTM and CDR2 ANQGSEA.

V is TRBV3-1 (or the pseudogene TRBV3-2) and J is TRBJ2-6; tentatively, D is TRBD2 (5 bases). CDR3 length: 15 residues. The germline gives CDR1 LGHDT, CDR2 YNNKEL (reference sequence). V lost 4 bases and J 0 bases, leaving 7 bases between the germline ends. CDR3 sequence: CASSPRDSGANVLTF. The CDR3 DNA sequence: TGTGCCAGCAGCCCCCGGGACTCTGGGGCCAACGTCCTGACTTTC.

V usage is TRBV11-2 and J usage is TRBJ2-7; no firm D call. Trimming took off 5 bases at V and 5 bases at J, with 13 bases between the two ends. CDR1 is SGHAT and CDR2 is FQNNGV in the germline V gene. The CDR3 is 13 amino acids. CDR3 loop: CASSVNSGNEQYF. The CDR3 region has the DNA TGTGCCAGCAGCGTAAACAGTGGAAACGAGCAGTACTTC. The whole variable domain, filled in from reference TRBV11-2 and TRBJ2-7, reads EAGVAQSPRYKIIEKRQSVAFWCNPISGHATLYWYQQILGQGPKLLIQFQNNGVVDDSQLPKDRFSAERLKGVDSTLKIQPAKLEDSAVYLCASSVNSGNEQYFGPGTRLTVT.

The rearrangement uses TRBV6-5 and TRBJ2-7; 8 bases map to TRBD2. CDR1 is MNHEY, CDR2 SVGAGI, per germline. The CDR3 is made up of 15 amino acids. The ends lost 6 bases at V and 1 base at J; junction bases unmatched: 8. The CDR3, as DNA: TGTGCCAGCAGCCGAGAGCGGGGGCCTTCCTACGAGCAGTACTTC. This gives the protein CASSRERGPSYEQYF.

This clone was detected once. This chain joins TRBV11-2 and TRBJ1-2; perhaps TRBD1 as D (6 bases). CDR3 length equals 13 residues. The V gene's germline CDR1 is SGHAT and CDR2 FQNNGV. V shed 5 bases and J shed 1 base, with 8 bases lying between them. CDR3: CASSRQVNYGYTF. CDR3 nucleotide sequence: TGTGCCAGCAGCCGACAGGTTAACTATGGCTACACCTTC. The entire variable domain, with the rest obtained from reference TRBV11-2 and TRBJ1-2, is as follows: EAGVAQSPRYKIIEKRQSVAFWCNPISGHATLYWYQQILGQGPKLLIQFQNNGVVDDSQLPKDRFSAERLKGVDSTLKIQPAKLEDSAVYLCASSRQVNYGYTFGSGTRLTVV.

This sequence joins TRBV19 and TRBJ2-7; D call uncertain. Trimming stripped 3 bases from V and 2 bases from J, with 11 bases between. The CDR3 totals 14 residues. Germline values: CDR1 LNHDA, CDR2 SQIVND (reference sequence). CDR3 coding DNA: TGTGCCAGTAGTATTATGGTGAGCCCCTACGAGCAGTACTTC. Its protein is CASSIMVSPYEQYF.

The chain has TRBV19 and TRBJ2-7, with 10 bases lining up with TRBD1. Germline lookup yields CDR1 LNHDA and CDR2 SQIVND (reference sequence). The J segment lost 5 bases and the V segment lost 3 bases, leaving 7 bases of the junction unmatched. The CDR3 covers 15 residues. The CDR3 reads CASSIRGQGTNEQYF. Written as DNA, the CDR3 is TGTGCCAGTAGTATTAGGGGACAGGGGACTAACGAGCAGTACTTC.

The J gene is TRBJ1-4, the V gene TRBV9, with a tentative D call TRBD1 (5 bases). CDR1 and CDR2 from the germline V gene are SGDLS and YYNGEE. The CDR3 is 15 residues long. Trimming removed 3 bases from V and 5 bases from J, with 14 bases in between. The CDR3 DNA sequence: TGTGCCAGCAGCGAGGGCGGGGGTAGGAATGAAAAACTGTTTTTT. The encoded protein is CASSEGGGRNEKLFF. Variable domain in full (rest from reference TRBV9 and TRBJ1-4): DSGVTQTPKHLITATGQRVTLRCSPRSGDLSVYWYQQSLDQGLQFLIQYYNGEERAKGNILERFSAQQFPDLHSELNLSSLELGDSALYFCASSEGGGRNEKLFFGSGTQLSVL.

This clone was observed once. This chain joins TRBV5-1 and TRBJ1-3; maybe TRBD1 (6 bases). The CDR3 length is 16 residues. Trimming removed 4 bases from V and 0 bases from J, with 14 bases in between. CDR1 and CDR2 (germline): SGHRS, YFSETQ. CDR3 DNA: TGCGCCAGCAGCCCTAGACAGGCAAGCTCTGGAAACACCATATATTTT. Amino acids: CASSPRQASSGNTIYF.

The rearrangement links TRBV14 to TRBJ1-2; TRBD1 aligns across 11 bases. Germline loops: CDR1 SGHDN, CDR2 FVKESK. The CDR3 totals 18 residues. V gave up 2 bases and J gave up 2 bases; unmatched junction bases: 10. The CDR3 here is CASSQRTGGLSQNYGYTF. CDR3 bases: TGTGCCAGCAGCCAACGGACAGGGGGCCTCTCCCAGAACTATGGCTACACCTTC.

This chain joins TRBV29-1 and TRBJ2-7; TRBD2 is a possible D gene (6 bases). Germline CDR1 and CDR2: SQVTM and ANQGSEA. The CDR3 has 13 amino acids. Trimming removed 6 bases from V and 7 bases from J, with 19 bases in between. CDR3 residues: CSVSGRARLEQYF. The DNA of the CDR3 is TGCAGCGTCTCCGGGAGAGCCCGTTTGGAGCAGTACTTC.

V gene TRBV2 combines with J gene TRBJ1-1; D is ambiguous. Germline CDR1 is SNHLY and CDR2 is FYNNEI. The V end lost 2 bases, the J end lost 8 bases, and 9 bases lay between the germline ends. This CDR3 spans 12 amino acids. As DNA, the CDR3 is TGTGCCAGCAGTGAATTGGGCGTAGAAGCTTTCTTT. This codes for CASSELGVEAFF.

The V gene is TRBV15, the J gene TRBJ2-3; 15 bases map to TRBD2. V dropped 8 bases and J dropped 6; count of bases not matched to a gene: 0. CDR3 length: 13 amino acids. Germline V gene lookup returns CDR1 LNHNV and CDR2 YYDKDF (reference sequence). The CDR3 here is CATGTSGGDTQYF. CDR3 DNA sequence: TGTGCCACCGGGACTAGCGGGGGGGATACGCAGTATTTT.

The chain employs TRBV11-3 and TRBJ2-3; a weak D match, TRBD2 (6 bases). CDR3 length: 16 amino acids. The V and J ends lost 1 base and 2 bases respectively, with 13 bases between them. Germline values: CDR1 SGHNT, CDR2 YENEEA. The chain's CDR3 is CASSLGGGTLTDTQYF. The CDR3 nucleotides read TGTGCCAGCAGCTTAGGGGGCGGGACCCTCACAGATACGCAGTATTTT.

CDR3 bases: TGTGCCAGCAGGCCGGGACAAAGGGCTTTCTTT. Translation gives CASRPGQRAFF. The chain is built from TRBV6-6 and TRBJ1-1; tentative D call: TRBD1 (6 bases). Trimming cost V 6 bases and J 11 bases, with 13 bases left between them. This CDR3 comprises 11 residues. CDR1 is MNHNY, CDR2 SVGAGI, per germline (reference sequence).